This T cell receptor (beta chain) was observed in a study of identical twins. Study findings and constraints: Reduced insertions were recorded for abundant cord blood beta clonotypes, with no such pattern in memory repertoires.

Trimming at V came to 7 bases and at J to 6 bases, leaving 6 bases not matched to a gene. This CDR3 has 14 residues. Germline CDR1 is SNHLY and CDR2 is FYNNEI. Unique molecular identifiers were present on the cDNA, which also gained a universal primer site by template switching. MiXCR, applied by TCRdb to the 5' RACE reads, yields one record per CDR3 protein. The repertoire holds about 890,000 distinct CDR3 sequences, roughly 12% seen once, with under 2% in the top ten. This clonotype appeared a few times. What it binds is not known. Another study also made use of these data, one on yellow fever vaccine responses in identical twins. As reported in that work: Twins' T cell vaccine responses reportedly looked partly convergent, partly personalized.

The sequencing input was PBMCs. This receptor was identified in a woman aged 18-30 years in good health. This chain joins TRBV2 and TRBJ2-5, with 12 bases lining up with TRBD1. The CDR3 loop reads CASMGTGGRKTQYF. CDR3 sequence (DNA): TGTGCCAGCATGGGGACAGGGGGCAGGAAGACCCAGTACTTC.